Given below is one T cell receptor beta chain in context. Antigen: not known. The length of the CDR3 is 14 residues. The germline V gene encodes CDR1 ENHRY and CDR2 SYGVKD. The data are from a study of T cells expressing NK-cell markers. Across the whole study: Sequencing covered eight donors, seven HCMV-seropositive and one seronegative.

Whole-study findings and limits: In a handful of donors, dominant CD3+CD56+NKG2C+ clones formed 1.0-7.0% of CD8+ cells.

The cDNA for TCR beta came from 5'RACE template switching with UMIs. TCRdb reprocessed the 5' RACE reads, with one entry per CDR3 protein and no DNA. This sample contains a few hundred thousand distinct CDR3 sequences. Sequences were obtained from blood T cells: a sorted CD56 or NKG2C T cell subset, CD4+ or CD8+ T cells, or bulk PBMC T cells (not recorded which). This TCR was recovered from a man aged 18-75 years in good health. V gene TRBV10-3 combines with J gene TRBJ1-1; TCRdb proposes TRBD1, but this gene call is untestable without DNA. This CDR3 reads CAISDPPGVTEAFF.